This T cell receptor (beta chain) was obtained from a study of persistence of HIV-infected CD4 T cells. Study outcomes and limitations: Within sorted populations, more oligoclonal TCRs accompanied more oligoclonal proviruses.

The immunoSEQ assay was version 4, run in survey mode. Sequencing was performed with immunoSEQ multiplex PCR; in TCRdb, only in-frame clones are kept and a portion is missing. The sample shows tens of thousands of clones, about 85% of them seen only once. V lost 1 base to trimming and J lost 1 base, with 19 bases between them. In germline, CDR1 is MGHRA, CDR2 YSYEKL. CDR3 length equals 18 residues. This clone was seen a few times. What it binds is not known. Cells were stimulated nonspecifically with anti-CD3/anti-CD28 magnetic beads. Responding CD4+ T cells were sorted by upregulation of both CD40 ligand and CD69.

This clonotype originated in an adult woman with HIV who was CMV-seropositive. The material was CD4+ T cells sorted from PBMCs after approximately 19-hour stimulation, obtained from a patient who received antiretroviral therapy. The chain links TRBV4-1 to TRBJ1-1; D uncertain. CDR3 residues: CASSQANFIGPTNTEAFF. The CDR3 coding sequence is TGCGCCAGCAGCCAAGCAAATTTCATAGGGCCGACGAACACTGAAGCTTTCTTT.